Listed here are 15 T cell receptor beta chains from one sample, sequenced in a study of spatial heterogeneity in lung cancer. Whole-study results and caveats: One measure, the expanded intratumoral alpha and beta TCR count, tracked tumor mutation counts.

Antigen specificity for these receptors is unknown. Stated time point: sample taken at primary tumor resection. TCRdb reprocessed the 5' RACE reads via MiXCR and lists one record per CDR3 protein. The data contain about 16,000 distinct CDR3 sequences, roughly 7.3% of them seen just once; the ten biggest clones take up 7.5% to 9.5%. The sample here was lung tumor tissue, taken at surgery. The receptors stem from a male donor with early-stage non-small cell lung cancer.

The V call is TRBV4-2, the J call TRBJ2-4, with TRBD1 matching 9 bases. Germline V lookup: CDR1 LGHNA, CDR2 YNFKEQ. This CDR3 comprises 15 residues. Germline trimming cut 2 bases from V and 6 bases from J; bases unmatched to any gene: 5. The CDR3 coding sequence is TGTGCCAGCAGCCAAAACAGGGGGCAGGGAAACATTCAGTACTTC. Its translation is CASSQNRGQGNIQYF.

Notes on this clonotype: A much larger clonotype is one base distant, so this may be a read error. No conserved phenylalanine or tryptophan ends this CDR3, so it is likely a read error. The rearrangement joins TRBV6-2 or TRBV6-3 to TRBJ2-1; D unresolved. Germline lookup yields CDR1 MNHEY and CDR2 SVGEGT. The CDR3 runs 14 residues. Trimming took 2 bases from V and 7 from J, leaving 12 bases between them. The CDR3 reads CASSYRPVGNEQFS. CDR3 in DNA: TGTGCCAGCAGTTACCGCCCGGTGGGAAATGAGCAGTTCTCC.

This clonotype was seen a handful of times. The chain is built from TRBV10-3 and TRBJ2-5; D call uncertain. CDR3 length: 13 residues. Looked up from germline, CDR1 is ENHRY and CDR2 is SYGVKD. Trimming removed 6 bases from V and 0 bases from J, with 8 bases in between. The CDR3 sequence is CAISPGNQETQYF. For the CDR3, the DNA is TGTGCCATCAGCCCGGGCAACCAAGAGACCCAGTACTTC.

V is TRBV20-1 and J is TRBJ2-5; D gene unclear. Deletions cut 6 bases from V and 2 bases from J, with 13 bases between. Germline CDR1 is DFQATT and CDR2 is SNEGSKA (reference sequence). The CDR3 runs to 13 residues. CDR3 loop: CSAPYYSQETQYF. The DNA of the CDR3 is TGCAGTGCCCCGTACTACTCGCAAGAGACCCAGTACTTC.

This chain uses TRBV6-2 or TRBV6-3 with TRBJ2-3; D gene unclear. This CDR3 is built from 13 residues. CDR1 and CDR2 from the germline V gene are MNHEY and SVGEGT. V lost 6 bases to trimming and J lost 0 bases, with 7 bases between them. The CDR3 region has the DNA TGTGCCAGCAGGATGGACAGCACAGATACGCAGTATTTT. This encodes CASRMDSTDTQYF.

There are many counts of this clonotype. The CDR3 coding sequence is TGTGCCAGCAGCTTAGACAGGGGCACTGAAGCTTTCTTT. Its translation is CASSLDRGTEAFF. The chain has TRBV7-8 and TRBJ1-1, with 7 bases lining up with TRBD1. V dropped 1 base and J dropped 4; count of bases not matched to a gene: 0. CDR1 is SGHVS and CDR2 is FQNEAQ in the germline V gene. This CDR3 contains 13 residues.

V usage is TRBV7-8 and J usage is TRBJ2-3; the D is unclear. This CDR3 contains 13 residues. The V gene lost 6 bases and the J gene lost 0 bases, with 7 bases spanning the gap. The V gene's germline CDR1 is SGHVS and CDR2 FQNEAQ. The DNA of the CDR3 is TGTGCCAGCAGGCAGCCTAGCACAGATACGCAGTATTTT. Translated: CASRQPSTDTQYF.

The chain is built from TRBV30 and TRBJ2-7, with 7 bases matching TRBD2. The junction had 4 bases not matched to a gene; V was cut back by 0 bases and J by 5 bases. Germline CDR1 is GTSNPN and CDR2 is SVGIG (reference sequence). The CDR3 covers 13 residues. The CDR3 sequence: CAWSVGGSDEQYF. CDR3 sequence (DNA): TGTGCCTGGAGTGTCGGCGGGAGTGACGAGCAGTACTTC.

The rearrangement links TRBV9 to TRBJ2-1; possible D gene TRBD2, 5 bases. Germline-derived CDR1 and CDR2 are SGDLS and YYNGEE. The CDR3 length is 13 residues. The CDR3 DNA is TGTGACAGAAGAGTAGAGGGATACGACTCTGAGTTCTTC. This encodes CDRRVEGYDSEFF.

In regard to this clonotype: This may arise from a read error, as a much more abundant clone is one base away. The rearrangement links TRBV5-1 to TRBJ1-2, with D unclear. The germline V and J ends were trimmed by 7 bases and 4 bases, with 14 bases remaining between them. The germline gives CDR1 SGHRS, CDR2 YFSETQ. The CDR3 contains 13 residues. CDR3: CASGIDGIYGYTF. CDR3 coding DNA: TGCGCCAGCGGCATTGATGGCATCTATGGCTACACCTTC.

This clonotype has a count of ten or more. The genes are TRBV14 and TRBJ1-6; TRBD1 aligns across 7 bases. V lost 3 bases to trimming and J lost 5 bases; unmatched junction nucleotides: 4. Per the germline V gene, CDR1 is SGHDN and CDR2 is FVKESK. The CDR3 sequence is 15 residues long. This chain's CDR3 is CASSQLTGNNSPLHF. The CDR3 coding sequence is TGTGCCAGCAGCCAGCTGACAGGGAATAATTCACCCCTCCACTTT. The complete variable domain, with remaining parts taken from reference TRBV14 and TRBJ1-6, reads EAGVTQFPSHSVIEKGQTVTLRCDPISGHDNLYWYRRVMGKEIKFLLHFVKESKQDESGMPNNRFLAERTGGTYSTLKVQPAELEDSGVYFCASSQLTGNNSPLHFGNGTRLTVT.

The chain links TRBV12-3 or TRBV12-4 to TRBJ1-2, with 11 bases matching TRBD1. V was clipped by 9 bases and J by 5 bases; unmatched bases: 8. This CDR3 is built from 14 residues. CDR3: CASIAGTGGYGYTF. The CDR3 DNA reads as TGTGCCAGTATCGCCGGGACAGGGGGATATGGCTACACCTTC.

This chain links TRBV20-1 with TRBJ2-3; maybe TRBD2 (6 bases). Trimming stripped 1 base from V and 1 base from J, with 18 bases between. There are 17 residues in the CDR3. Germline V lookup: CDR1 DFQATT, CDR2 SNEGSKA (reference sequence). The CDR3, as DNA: TGCAGTGCTAGAGGTACAGCCGGGACTGCGGGCACAGATACGCAGTATTTT. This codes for CSARGTAGTAGTDTQYF.

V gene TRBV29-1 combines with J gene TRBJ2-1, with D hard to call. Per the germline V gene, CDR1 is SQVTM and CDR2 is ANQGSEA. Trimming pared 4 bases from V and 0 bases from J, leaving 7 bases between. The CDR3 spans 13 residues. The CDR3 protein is CSVGLRSYNEQFF. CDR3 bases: TGCAGCGTTGGGCTTCGCTCCTACAATGAGCAGTTCTTC.

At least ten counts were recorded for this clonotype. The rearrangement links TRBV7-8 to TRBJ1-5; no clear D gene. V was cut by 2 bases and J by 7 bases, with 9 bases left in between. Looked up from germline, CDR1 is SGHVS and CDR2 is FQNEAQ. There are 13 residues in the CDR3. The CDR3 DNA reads TGTGCCAGCAGCTTAAGCGTTTCCCAGCCCCAGCATTTT. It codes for CASSLSVSQPQHF.